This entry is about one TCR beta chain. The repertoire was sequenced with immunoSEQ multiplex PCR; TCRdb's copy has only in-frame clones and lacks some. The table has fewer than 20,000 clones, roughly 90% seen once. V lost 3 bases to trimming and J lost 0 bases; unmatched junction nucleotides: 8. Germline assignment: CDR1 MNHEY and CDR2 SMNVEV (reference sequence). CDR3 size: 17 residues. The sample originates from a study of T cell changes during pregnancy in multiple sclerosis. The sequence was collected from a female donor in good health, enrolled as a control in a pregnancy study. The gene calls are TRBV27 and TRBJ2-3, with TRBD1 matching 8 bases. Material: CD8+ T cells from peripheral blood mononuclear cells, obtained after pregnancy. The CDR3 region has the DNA TGTGCCAGCAGTTTTGTTCGGACAGGGATAAGCACAGATACGCAGTATTTT. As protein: CASSFVRTGISTDTQYF.